Below, 29 T cell receptor beta chains from the same sample are listed, as sequenced in a study of blood T cells in healthy people across ages. The use of a sample-barcoded 5' primer and a J-beta primer mix characterized a second PCR of roughly 6 to 11 cycles. Each CDR3 protein is one row after TCRdb ran MiXCR on the 5' RACE reads. The data hold roughly 790,000 distinct CDR3 sequences, with approximately 39% observed a single time. Input material: blood. These TCRs come from a woman aged 60-70 years in good health.

V usage is TRBV7-2 and J usage is TRBJ2-1, with TRBD1 identical over 10 bases. Germline CDR1 reads SGHTA; CDR2 reads FQGNSA. The CDR3 has 16 residues. Germline trimming cut 2 bases from V and 4 bases from J; bases unmatched to any gene: 5. The CDR3: CASSLTGQGPYNEQFF. CDR3 bases: TGTGCCAGCAGCTTAACGGGACAGGGGCCTTACAATGAGCAGTTCTTC.

With regard to this clonotype: This clone may be a read error of a much larger clone one base away. The rearrangement uses TRBV27 and TRBJ2-7; the D gene is possibly TRBD2 (5 bases). CDR1 and CDR2 from the germline V gene are MNHEY and SMNVEV (reference sequence). CDR3 length: 13 amino acids. This CDR3 is CAGSLPSTGEQYF. The CDR3 region has the DNA TGTGCCGGCAGTTTACCCTCGACGGGGGAGCAGTACTTC.

This clonotype was seen many times. The chain combines TRBV4-1 with TRBJ2-7; unclear D gene. CDR1 and CDR2 from the germline V gene are MGHRA and YSYEKL. The CDR3 totals 13 residues. Trimming pared 5 bases from V and 6 bases from J, leaving 14 bases between. This CDR3 is CASSWTRLGEQYF. CDR3 sequence (DNA): TGCGCCAGCAGCTGGACCCGTTTAGGCGAGCAGTACTTC.

The chain employs TRBV7-2 and TRBJ2-7, with D perhaps given as TRBD1 or TRBD2 (6 bases each). Germline V gene sequence: CDR1 SGHTA, CDR2 FQGNSA. The V gene lost 3 bases and the J gene lost 0 bases, with 18 bases spanning the gap. The CDR3 has 17 amino acids. The CDR3 reads CASSLASEGGSSYEQYF. The CDR3 nucleotides read TGTGCCAGCAGCTTGGCTAGCGAGGGGGGTAGCTCCTACGAGCAGTACTTC.

The chain uses TRBV9 and TRBJ2-1; TRBD2 agrees at 11 bases. Per germline, CDR1 SGDLS and CDR2 YYNGEE. The CDR3 contains 17 residues. V lost 4 bases, J lost 4 bases, and 10 bases stayed unmatched. The CDR3 loop reads CASSPGVRLAGYNEQFF. The CDR3 coding sequence is TGTGCCAGCAGCCCTGGGGTCAGACTAGCGGGGTACAATGAGCAGTTCTTC.

The chain couples TRBV5-1 to TRBJ2-5; tentatively, D is TRBD1 or TRBD2 (5 bases each). Per the germline V gene, CDR1 is SGHRS and CDR2 is YFSETQ. With 4 bases removed from V and 2 bases from J, the gap between germline ends came to 21 bases. The CDR3 is 17 amino acids. CDR3 coding DNA: TGCGCCAGCAGCCTGGGTTTGGCCGGGACGGGGCAAGAGACCCAGTACTTC. Encoded protein: CASSLGLAGTGQETQYF.

This chain uses TRBV12-3 or TRBV12-4 with TRBJ2-3; perhaps TRBD2 as D (6 bases). CDR3 size: 16 residues. V was clipped by 1 base and J by 6 bases, with 17 bases between them. CDR3 sequence (DNA): TGTGCCAGCAGTTTAGAGCTGGGGGGTAGAGGGGATACGCAGTATTTT. It encodes CASSLELGGRGDTQYF.

This chain uses TRBV11-2 with TRBJ2-5, with 7 positions matching TRBD2. CDR3 length: 16 amino acids. CDR1 is SGHAT and CDR2 is FQNNGV in the germline V gene. V shed 3 bases and J 2 bases; nucleotides not matched to a gene: 9. The CDR3 DNA reads TGTGCCAGCAGCTTCATAGCGGGCGGTACTCAAGAGACCCAGTACTTC. It translates to CASSFIAGGTQETQYF.

The chain employs TRBV30 and TRBJ2-6; D not certain. The CDR3 has 16 amino acids. Germline V gene lookup returns CDR1 GTSNPN and CDR2 SVGIG (reference sequence). V shed 3 bases and J shed 0 bases, with 12 bases lying between them. The CDR3 nucleotides are TGTGCCTGGAGCCCTGGCCCCCACTCTGGGGCCAACGTCCTGACTTTC. The encoded protein is CAWSPGPHSGANVLTF.

The chain couples TRBV3-1 to TRBJ2-1; maybe TRBD2 (6 bases). The germline CDR1 and CDR2 sequences are LGHDT and YNNKEL (reference sequence). The V end was cut by 7 bases, the J end by 3 bases, with 16 bases between. CDR3 size: 15 residues. CDR3 bases: TGTGCCAGCACCATCACCGGAGGGCTCTACAATGAGCAGTTCTTC. Its translation is CASTITGGLYNEQFF.

This sequence joins TRBV7-2 and TRBJ2-1; D uncertain. This CDR3 region has 12 residues. Germline values: CDR1 SGHTA, CDR2 FQGNSA. V shed 2 bases and J shed 11 bases, with 10 bases lying between them. The DNA for the CDR3 is TGTGCCAGCAGCTTAACCGTGGGCCAGCAGTTCTTC. It encodes CASSLTVGQQFF.

The genes are TRBV12-3 or TRBV12-4 and TRBJ2-5; D is perhaps TRBD2 (6 bases). The length of the CDR3 is 18 residues. Trimming took 6 bases from V and 5 from J, leaving 28 bases between them. CDR3 nucleotide sequence: TGTGCCAGCAGCCCTTCATTCCCGGGACTCCCTTCAAGGGAGACCCAGTACTTC. Translated, it gives CASSPSFPGLPSRETQYF.

This clonotype showed up just once. V usage is TRBV20-1 and J usage is TRBJ2-2; 9 bases align to TRBD1. Germline CDR1 DFQATT, CDR2 SNEGSKA (reference sequence). This CDR3 has 17 amino acids. V trimming: 5 bases; J trimming: 8 bases; junction bases outside the gene matches: 18. The CDR3 DNA is TGCAGTGCTGGGGACAGGGCGAACCGCCGTGGGACTGGGGAGCTGTTTTTT. Its translation: CSAGDRANRRGTGELFF.

This clonotype was recorded a few times. The gene calls are TRBV27 and TRBJ1-2, with D uncertain. Per germline, CDR1 MNHEY and CDR2 SMNVEV (reference sequence). V was pared by 0 bases and J by 7 bases, with 12 bases between. This CDR3 spans 14 amino acids. The CDR3 DNA is TGTGCCAGCAGTTTATCGGAGGTGGCGAGTGGCTACACCTTC. Protein product: CASSLSEVASGYTF.

The J gene is TRBJ2-1, the V gene TRBV5-6; TRBD2 might be the D (5 bases). The DNA end is a closer match to TRBJ2-7, so the J assignment may be wrong. The CDR3 has 17 amino acids. Germline CDR1 and CDR2: SGHDT and YYEEEE. DNA of the CDR3: TGTGCCAGCAGCTTGGCCCCCGGGAAGGGTTCCTACAATGAGCAGTACTTC. Translating it yields CASSLAPGKGSYNEQYF.

In its sample, this clonotype was seen a few times. CDR3 region: CASSTRDREQGNEQFF. CDR3 bases: TGTGCCAGCAGTACCCGGGACAGGGAGCAAGGCAATGAGCAGTTCTTC. This sequence joins TRBV6-6 and TRBJ2-1; TRBD1 matches at 9 bases. The CDR3 length is 16 residues. Germline V lookup: CDR1 MNHNY, CDR2 SVGAGI (reference sequence). Trimming took 5 bases from V and 6 from J; bases not matched to a gene: 11.

Concerning this clonotype itself: A much larger clone sits a single nucleotide away, making a read error possible. The gene calls are TRBV15 and TRBJ2-7; D unresolved. The germline CDR1 and CDR2 sequences are LNHNV and YYDKDF (reference sequence). The CDR3 sequence is 12 residues long. CDR3 bases: TGTGCCACCAGCAGAGATGGAGAGACCCAGTGCTTC. Residues: CATSRDGETQCF.

The chain uses TRBV12-3 or TRBV12-4 and TRBJ1-1; TRBD1 matches at 10 bases. The CDR3 runs to 15 residues. V lost 4 bases to trimming and J lost 3 bases; unmatched junction nucleotides: 5. The CDR3, as DNA: TGTGCCAGCAGTTCAAGAGACAGGGGGCACACTGAAGCTTTCTTT. Translation: CASSSRDRGHTEAFF.

The rearrangement links TRBV5-1 to TRBJ2-1; TRBD2 is a possible D gene (5 bases). The CDR3 runs 16 residues. Deletions cut 4 bases from V and 1 base from J, with 15 bases between. The V gene's germline CDR1 is SGHRS and CDR2 YFSETQ. The CDR3 protein is CASSPGGVGSYNEQFF. The CDR3 DNA reads TGCGCCAGCAGCCCCGGAGGTGTCGGGTCCTACAATGAGCAGTTCTTC.

The chain employs TRBV14 and TRBJ2-3, with 11 bases aligning to TRBD2. J was trimmed by 2 bases and V by 5 bases; bases with no gene match: 6. Looked up from germline, CDR1 is SGHDN and CDR2 is FVKESK. The CDR3 is 16 residues long. The CDR3 reads CASSETSGSFTDTQYF. The CDR3 DNA follows: TGTGCCAGCAGCGAAACTAGCGGGAGTTTCACAGATACGCAGTATTTT.

This clonotype showed up just a few times. CDR3 sequence reads: CASTYIDPGEQYF. The CDR3 region has the DNA TGTGCCAGCACCTATATTGACCCTGGCGAGCAGTACTTC. The V call is TRBV12-3 or TRBV12-4, the J call TRBJ2-7; D gene unclear. Trimming removed 7 bases from V and 6 bases from J, with 16 bases in between. The CDR3 contains 13 residues.

The J gene is TRBJ2-5, the V gene TRBV28, with TRBD1 matching over 9 bases. This CDR3 has 15 residues. J gave up 11 bases and V 6 bases, and 16 bases lay outside the gene matches. Germline V gives CDR1 MDHEN, CDR2 SYDVKM. CDR3 in DNA: TGTGCCAGCAGCCGGCCCCCCCGGGACAGGGAAGAGCAGTACTTC. Amino acids: CASSRPPRDREEQYF.

The chain couples TRBV3-1 to TRBJ2-3, with unresolved D. Germline assignment: CDR1 LGHDT and CDR2 YNNKEL (reference sequence). The V end lost 6 bases, the J end lost 2 bases, and 15 bases lay between the germline ends. The CDR3 spans 15 residues. CDR3 bases: TGTGCCAGCAGTCAGTCTACCGATCACACAGATACGCAGTATTTT. The encoded protein is CASSQSTDHTDTQYF.

This rearrangement joins TRBV29-1 to TRBJ2-3, with D maybe TRBD1 (6 bases). The CDR3 runs 16 residues. Germline-derived CDR1 and CDR2 are SQVTM and ANQGSEA. V dropped 8 bases and J dropped 0 bases, with 21 bases sitting between them. DNA of the CDR3: TGCAGCACCGAAGGCTCTGGGGGCGATAGCACAGATACGCAGTATTTT. This sequence encodes CSTEGSGGDSTDTQYF.

This rearrangement joins TRBV7-8 to TRBJ2-1, with TRBD2 identical over 9 bases. Per germline, CDR1 SGHVS and CDR2 FQNEAQ. The CDR3 consists of 18 residues. After removal of 2 bases from V and 2 bases from J, the junction contained 10 bases not matched to a gene. The CDR3, as DNA: TGTGCCAGCAGCTTAACCGGCGGGGGGGCCGGGACCTACAATGAGCAGTTCTTC. It yields the protein CASSLTGGGAGTYNEQFF. Full variable domain (outside the CDR3, taken from reference TRBV7-8 and TRBJ2-1): GAGVSQSPRYKVAKRGQDVALRCDPISGHVSLFWYQQALGQGPEFLTYFQNEAQLDKSGLPSDRFFAERPEGSVSTLKIQRTQQEDSAVYLCASSLTGGGAGTYNEQFFGPGTRLTVL.

This chain joins TRBV20-1 and TRBJ1-1; D is ambiguous. The CDR3 extends over 14 amino acids. V was pared by 1 base and J by 0 bases, with 9 bases between. Germline values: CDR1 DFQATT, CDR2 SNEGSKA (reference sequence). CDR3 sequence: CSARVSSMNTEAFF. In DNA, the CDR3 is TGCAGTGCTAGAGTTAGTTCTATGAACACTGAAGCTTTCTTT.

This clonotype turned up a few times. J is TRBJ2-1 and V is TRBV5-6; D remains unclear. CDR1 SGHDT and CDR2 YYEEEE come from the germline V gene. The CDR3 has 15 residues. With 0 bases removed from V and 1 base from J, the gap between germline ends came to 8 bases. The CDR3 DNA follows: TGTGCCAGCAGCTTGGATATAACTTCCTACAATGAGCAGTTCTTC. Translating gives CASSLDITSYNEQFF.

A note on this clonotype: With a much larger clone just one base away, this may be a read error. The chain has TRBV7-2 and TRBJ2-5, with 8 bases matching TRBD1. The closer fit of TRBJ2-1 to the DNA end suggests the J call may be wrong. The CDR3 is 14 residues long. Germline CDR1 is SGHTA and CDR2 is FQGNSA. CDR3 nucleotide sequence: TGTGCCAGCAGCTTCGACAGGGGAGCAGAGACCCAGTTCTTC. Protein sequence: CASSFDRGAETQFF.

A few counts support this clonotype. The chain links TRBV7-9 to TRBJ2-1, with D possibly TRBD2 on 5 matching bases. V was clipped by 3 bases and J by 13 bases, with 13 bases between them. This CDR3 contains 12 residues. CDR1 is SEHNR and CDR2 is FQNEAQ in the germline V gene (reference sequence). CDR3 nucleotide sequence: TGTGCCAGCAGCTTTGACGGGGAGACCCAGTTCTTC. This encodes CASSFDGETQFF.